This T cell receptor (beta chain) derives from a study of T cells after yellow fever vaccination. Study outcomes and limitations: A large majority of primary-vaccination clones showed up again after the booster (approximately 95% CD4, almost 90% CD8).

This clonotype showed up just a few times. Its target is not known. TCRdb reanalysed the 5' RACE reads using MiXCR and keeps one entry per CDR3 protein. This table has a few hundred thousand distinct CDR3 sequences, 8.7% appearing once. CDR1 is SGHNT and CDR2 is YYREEE in the germline V gene (reference sequence). V lost 1 base to trimming and J lost 2 bases; unmatched junction nucleotides: 6. The CDR3 contains 16 residues. This clonotype was obtained from a man between 18 and 35 years old who received the YFV17D yellow fever vaccine. J is TRBJ2-3 and V is TRBV5-4; 8 bases line up with TRBD2. Sequencing used CD4+ T cells sorted from PBMCs, obtained 5 days after the yellow fever booster vaccination. The DNA of the CDR3 is TGTGCCAGCAGCTTGAAGTCTAGCGGGTTCACAGATACGCAGTATTTT. As protein: CASSLKSSGFTDTQYF.